Following are 27 T cell receptor beta chains from one sample sequenced in a study of low-dose radiotherapy and immunotherapy resistance in tumors. TRAV- and TRBV-specific primers, spanning alpha and beta chains, primed first-strand cDNA. With a constant-region primer and a V-primer adapter, TCRs were subjected to 20 PCR cycles of amplification. A single record per CDR3 protein comes from TCRdb applying MiXCR to the reads. The top ten clones hold about a tenth of a sample with 35,000 to 50,000 distinct CDR3 sequences, less than 25% of them seen once. Stated time point: after trial treatment. Noted treatment: LDRT plus nivolumab, ipilimumab, low-dose cyclophosphamide and aspirin (RACIN trial). Sequenced material: PBMCs, taken after low-dose radiotherapy plus immunotherapy. The receptors shown here come from a female donor with ovarian cancer.

This clonotype was counted ten times or more. This chain uses TRBV7-3 with TRBJ2-3; D is unclear. The CDR3 is 17 residues long. Germline CDR1 SGHTA, CDR2 FQGTGA. V was trimmed by 1 base and J by 2 bases, leaving 16 bases between them. The CDR3 nucleotides are TGTGCCAGCAGCTTAATCGCAGGATCAATTATCACAGATACGCAGTATTTT. Encoded protein: CASSLIAGSIITDTQYF. The full variable domain, with the rest looked up from reference TRBV7-3 and TRBJ2-3, is GAGVSQTPSNKVTEKGKYVELRCDPISGHTALYWYRQSLGQGPEFLIYFQGTGAADDSGLPNDRFFAVRPEGSVSTLKIQRTERGDSAVYLCASSLIAGSIITDTQYFGPGTRLTVL.

The gene calls are TRBV19 and TRBJ1-2; possibly TRBD1 for D (6 bases). V was shortened by 7 bases and J by 4 bases, with 16 bases between the two germline ends. The germline gives CDR1 LNHDA, CDR2 SQIVND (reference sequence). The CDR3 totals 14 residues. CDR3 coding DNA: TGTGCCAGTAAAATGACGACAGGCCGCTATGGCTACACCTTC. Translating gives CASKMTTGRYGYTF.

Turning to this clonotype: A much more abundant neighbour one base away suggests this may be a read error. The rearrangement uses TRBV6-4 and TRBJ2-1, with 10 bases that match TRBD2. Germline CDR1 and CDR2: MRHNA and SNTAGT. This CDR3 is 15 amino acids long. CDR3 in amino acids: CASSVRTSGTDEQLF. For the CDR3, the DNA is TGTGCCAGCAGTGTACGAACTAGCGGGACGGATGAGCAGCTCTTC.

Ten or more counts support this clonotype. The rearrangement joins TRBV9 to TRBJ1-4, with 8 positions matching TRBD1. Germline values: CDR1 SGDLS, CDR2 YYNGEE. The CDR3 loop spans 15 amino acids. The V gene end was trimmed by 0 bases and the J gene end by 5 bases; junction bases not matched to a gene: 3. Here the CDR3 reads CASSVDTGGNEKLFF. CDR3 nucleotides: TGTGCCAGCAGCGTAGACACAGGGGGGAATGAAAAACTGTTTTTT.

This clonotype was observed many times. The V gene is TRBV18, the J gene TRBJ1-2; D is perhaps TRBD1 (6 bases). The V gene's germline CDR1 is KGHSH and CDR2 LQKENI. V was pared by 3 bases and J by 8 bases, with 19 bases between. This CDR3 has 15 amino acids. Here the CDR3 DNA reads TGTGCCAGCTCACCGAAACTCCCCGGGGGCGCGGGCTACACCTTC. Translating it yields CASSPKLPGGAGYTF.

The table lists this clonotype with many counts. V gene TRBV7-9 combines with J gene TRBJ1-2; a possible D gene is TRBD1 (5 bases). V gave up 1 base and J gave up 7 bases, with 10 bases separating them. The CDR3 runs 13 residues. CDR1 SEHNR and CDR2 FQNEAQ come from the germline V gene (reference sequence). DNA of the CDR3: TGTGCCAGCAGCTTAGATGGGGCGAGTGGCTACACCTTC. Translating gives CASSLDGASGYTF. Based on the CDR3 plus reference TRBV7-9 and TRBJ1-2, the full variable domain is DTGVSQNPRHKITKRGQNVTFRCDPISEHNRLYWYRQTLGQGPEFLTYFQNEAQLEKSRLLSDRFSAERPKGSFSTLEIQRTEQGDSAMYLCASSLDGASGYTFGSGTRLTVV.

This clonotype was counted ten times or more. V usage is TRBV4-2 and J usage is TRBJ1-6; a weak D match, TRBD1 (6 bases). The V end lost 0 bases, the J end lost 5 bases, and 11 bases lay between the germline ends. The CDR3 consists of 16 residues. The V gene's germline CDR1 is LGHNA and CDR2 YNFKEQ. The DNA for the CDR3 is TGTGCCAGCAGCCAAGATTGGGGGCGGGATAATTCACCCCTCCACTTT. Translated: CASSQDWGRDNSPLHF.

At least ten counts were recorded for this clonotype. The V call is TRBV20-1, the J call TRBJ1-5; 7 bases are a match to TRBD1. Germline V CDR1 and CDR2: DFQATT, SNEGSKA (reference sequence). Germline trimming cut 6 bases from V and 0 bases from J; bases unmatched to any gene: 5. This CDR3 has 14 amino acids. In DNA, the CDR3 is TGCAGTGCCCCCGACAGGGATAGCAATCAGCCCCAGCATTTT. As protein: CSAPDRDSNQPQHF.

V gene TRBV20-1 combines with J gene TRBJ2-1; D is perhaps TRBD2 (6 bases). With 6 bases removed from V and 8 bases from J, the gap between germline ends came to 20 bases. The CDR3 loop spans 14 amino acids. The germline CDR1 and CDR2 sequences are DFQATT and SNEGSKA (reference sequence). CDR3 region: CSAETEPTGDEQFF. DNA for the CDR3: TGCAGTGCCGAGACAGAGCCTACGGGAGATGAGCAGTTCTTC.

Comment on this clonotype: A much larger clone is a single base away; this may be a read error. This chain connects TRBV14 to TRBJ1-2; 7 bases fit TRBD1. With 4 bases clipped from V and 6 bases from J, the junction kept 8 bases outside the gene matches. CDR3 size: 14 residues. Germline CDR1 reads SGHDN; CDR2 reads FVKESK. The CDR3 bases are TGTGCCAGCAGCCGAGGACAGGTGGCTGATGGCTACACCTTC. Translation: CASSRGQVADGYTF.

Notes on this clonotype: A far larger clone is a single base away, which makes a read error likely. The CDR3 nucleotides read TGTGCCTCACGGCCGACCGGGACAGGGGGTGGTGAGCAGTTCTTC. Translating it yields CASRPTGTGGGEQFF. This chain links TRBV10-3 with TRBJ2-1; the match to TRBD1 covers 11 bases. V lost 11 bases, J lost 9 bases, and 15 bases stayed unmatched. Germline loops: CDR1 ENHRY, CDR2 SYGVKD. This CDR3 is 15 amino acids long.

This clonotype was found many times. The chain employs TRBV5-1 and TRBJ2-7; 9 bases match TRBD1. The CDR3 totals 14 residues. V shed 3 bases, J shed 2 bases, and the junction held 3 bases outside the gene matches. Looked up from germline, CDR1 is SGHRS and CDR2 is YFSETQ. CDR3: CASSWGQGTYEQYF. CDR3 DNA: TGCGCCAGCAGCTGGGGACAGGGTACCTACGAGCAGTACTTC.

This clonotype was detected ten times or more. The rearrangement uses TRBV13 and TRBJ2-5; perhaps TRBD2 as D (5 bases). Between the trimmed V and J ends, which lost 4 bases and 0 bases, there was a span of 9 bases. Germline V lookup: CDR1 PRHDT, CDR2 FYEKMQ (reference sequence). The CDR3 totals 14 residues. Here the CDR3 DNA reads TGTGCCAGCAGCTCAGGAGGAAACCAAGAGACCCAGTACTTC. Protein product: CASSSGGNQETQYF.

This clonotype has ten or more counts. This rearrangement joins TRBV29-1 to TRBJ1-2; TRBD1 matches at 7 bases. Germline CDR1 reads SQVTM; CDR2 reads ANQGSEA. V lost 3 bases and J lost 8; bases outside the gene matches: 6. The CDR3 sequence is 12 residues long. CDR3 sequence: CSVEKGAGGYTF. CDR3 in DNA: TGCAGCGTTGAGAAGGGGGCGGGGGGCTACACCTTC.

This clonotype was counted many times. This chain links TRBV20-1 with TRBJ2-1; TRBD2 aligns across 16 bases. CDR3 size: 18 residues. V was clipped by 0 bases and J by 7 bases; unmatched bases: 9. Germline V CDR1 and CDR2: DFQATT, SNEGSKA (reference sequence). CDR3 in amino acids: CSARDQGLAGGPGNEQFF. CDR3 in DNA: TGCAGTGCTAGAGATCAGGGACTAGCGGGAGGGCCAGGAAATGAGCAGTTCTTC.

This clonotype was seen repeatedly, ten times or more. The V and J genes are TRBV5-1 and TRBJ2-5; 7 nucleotides agree with TRBD1. CDR1 SGHRS and CDR2 YFSETQ come from the germline V gene. The CDR3 contains 13 residues. Trimming at V came to 3 bases and at J to 5 bases, leaving 4 bases not matched to a gene. CDR3 nucleotides: TGCGCCAGCAGCTCCGGACAGGAGGAGACCCAGTACTTC. It translates to CASSSGQEETQYF.

The CDR3 region is CASRWDRGENSPLHF. The CDR3 nucleotides are TGTGCCAGCAGATGGGACAGGGGGGAAAATTCACCCCTCCACTTT. This chain connects TRBV12-3 or TRBV12-4 to TRBJ1-6, with 11 nucleotides matching TRBD1. V was pared by 6 bases and J by 7 bases, with 5 bases of the junction left unmatched. The length of the CDR3 is 15 residues.

The CDR3: CASTGGRGDTIYF. CDR3 nucleotide sequence: TGTGCCAGCACCGGGGGCAGGGGAGACACCATATATTTT. J is TRBJ1-3 and V is TRBV9; the D gene is possibly TRBD1 (6 bases). The germline gives CDR1 SGDLS, CDR2 YYNGEE. Trimming pared 6 bases from V and 8 bases from J, leaving 15 bases between. CDR3 length equals 13 residues.

This clonotype was recorded at least ten times. The CDR3 DNA sequence: TGTGCCAGCCACAAATGGGAAAACGCTGGCGGCACCATATATTTT. Protein product: CASHKWENAGGTIYF. The chain recombines TRBV12-3 or TRBV12-4 with TRBJ1-3; no clear D gene. This CDR3 is 15 amino acids long. Trimming took 8 bases from V and 9 from J, leaving 23 bases between them.

This clonotype was recorded at least ten times. The chain employs TRBV7-3 and TRBJ2-2; TRBD2 agrees at 11 bases. CDR1 is SGHTA, CDR2 FQGTGA, per germline. V trimming: 4 bases; J trimming: 4 bases; junction bases outside the gene matches: 8. This CDR3 contains 17 residues. CDR3 loop: CASSSLAGGPGTGELFF. CDR3 nucleotides: TGTGCCAGCAGCTCATTAGCGGGGGGGCCTGGCACCGGGGAGCTGTTTTTT. Full variable domain (outside the CDR3, taken from reference TRBV7-3 and TRBJ2-2): GAGVSQTPSNKVTEKGKYVELRCDPISGHTALYWYRQSLGQGPEFLIYFQGTGAADDSGLPNDRFFAVRPEGSVSTLKIQRTERGDSAVYLCASSSLAGGPGTGELFFGEGSRLTVL.

This clonotype was detected ten times or more. V usage is TRBV20-1 and J usage is TRBJ2-7; D is perhaps TRBD1 (6 bases). V gave up 0 bases and J gave up 4 bases, with 10 bases separating them. The length of the CDR3 is 13 residues. Germline V gives CDR1 DFQATT, CDR2 SNEGSKA (reference sequence). The CDR3 DNA reads as TGCAGTGCTAGAGAACAGGGCGGGTACGAGCAGTACTTC. This sequence encodes CSAREQGGYEQYF.

The rearrangement uses TRBV5-1 and TRBJ2-7, with 11 bases fitting TRBD2. The junction had 8 bases not matched to a gene; V was cut back by 4 bases and J by 2 bases. Per germline, CDR1 SGHRS and CDR2 YFSETQ. The CDR3 covers 16 residues. The CDR3 reads CASSVGPGLAAYEQYF. The DNA of the CDR3 is TGCGCCAGCAGCGTGGGACCGGGACTAGCGGCCTACGAGCAGTACTTC.

This clonotype showed up many times. V usage is TRBV29-1 and J usage is TRBJ2-1; D is perhaps TRBD2 (6 bases). This CDR3 has 14 residues. Germline V lookup: CDR1 SQVTM, CDR2 ANQGSEA. V shed 2 bases and J shed 1 base, with 9 bases lying between them. DNA for the CDR3: TGCAGCGTTGAACAGCGGGTTTCCTACAATGAGCAGTTCTTC. This sequence encodes CSVEQRVSYNEQFF.

This clonotype came up many times. The chain is built from TRBV7-8 and TRBJ2-3; D may match TRBD1 or TRBD2 (6 bases each). The germline V gene encodes CDR1 SGHVS and CDR2 FQNEAQ. V was trimmed by 5 bases and J by 7 bases, leaving 10 bases between them. The CDR3 contains 12 residues. The CDR3 loop is CASSAGQNTQYF. Here the CDR3 DNA reads TGTGCCAGCAGCGCGGGACAAAATACGCAGTATTTT.

This clonotype was counted at least ten times. The chain couples TRBV6-6 to TRBJ1-1, with D uncertain. The length of the CDR3 is 13 residues. Germline lookup yields CDR1 MNHNY and CDR2 SVGAGI (reference sequence). V dropped 6 bases and J dropped 1 base, with 9 bases sitting between them. The CDR3 is CASRAGSNTEAFF. As DNA, the CDR3 is TGTGCCAGCAGGGCAGGTTCGAACACTGAAGCTTTCTTT.

Of note for this clonotype: This sequence is one base from a far larger clone and is likely a read error. The chain employs TRBV10-3 and TRBJ1-2; TRBD1 might be the D (6 bases). This CDR3 spans 14 amino acids. Trimming stripped 6 bases from V and 2 bases from J, with 13 bases between. The germline V gene has CDR1 ENHRY and CDR2 SYGVKD. CDR3 DNA: TGTGCCATCAGCCCGACCACAGGGAACTATGGCTACACCTTC. As protein: CAISPTTGNYGYTF.

This rearrangement joins TRBV29-1 to TRBJ1-5, with D unclear. This CDR3 contains 14 residues. Germline loops: CDR1 SQVTM, CDR2 ANQGSEA. With 8 bases removed from V and 6 bases from J, the gap between germline ends came to 20 bases. CDR3 sequence reads: CSPTGQEQSQPQHF. The CDR3 region has the DNA TGCAGCCCCACGGGCCAGGAGCAATCTCAGCCCCAGCATTTT. The entire variable domain, with the rest obtained from reference TRBV29-1 and TRBJ1-5, is as follows: SAVISQKPSRDICQRGTSLTIQCQVDSQVTMMFWYRQQPGQSLTLIATANQGSEATYESGFVIDKFPISRPNLTFSTLTVSNMSPEDSSIYLCSPTGQEQSQPQHFGDGTRLSIL.